Listed below are T cell receptor beta chains from one sample, sequenced in a study of regulatory T cells in long-lasting Graves disease. Via MiXCR, TCRdb re-called the multiplex PCR reads, giving one row per CDR3 protein. The sample lists fewer than 450,000 distinct CDR3 sequences; 14% to 15% were seen once. This sample was also put to use in a study of T cells in Graves' hyperthyroidism and ophthalmopathy.

Sequenced here: peripheral blood mononuclear cells (PBMCs), sampled at new diagnosis, from a patient treated with antithyroid drugs. Source of these receptors: a woman aged 40 to 49 with Graves disease. Each CDR3 is given with its conserved first and last residue. Each record gives: clone size, J gene, V gene, D gene, CDR3 protein, CDR3 DNA. A D gene is named only where the DNA matches it firmly. A clone size is listed for some rows: how often the clone was seen (once, few, many), or a class if it is expanded.

abundance: few
j_gene: TRBJ2-7
v_gene: TRBV25-1
d_gene: -
CDR3aa: CASSDPGTAYEQYF
CDR3nt: TGTGCCAGCAGTGACCCCGGGACGGCCTACGAGCAGTACTTC

abundance: -
j_gene: TRBJ1-2
v_gene: TRBV2
d_gene: -
CDR3aa: CASSEYVGTGVPNYGYTF
CDR3nt: TGTGCCAGCAGTGAATACGTGGGAACAGGCGTCCCTAACTATGGCTACACCTTC

abundance: many
j_gene: TRBJ2-7
v_gene: TRBV29-1
d_gene: -
CDR3aa: CSVGNPRVGTTGEQYF
CDR3nt: TGCAGCGTTGGGAACCCTAGGGTCGGTACTACTGGAGAGCAGTACTTC

abundance: many
j_gene: TRBJ2-3
v_gene: TRBV11-2
d_gene: -
CDR3aa: CASSSSGQSTDTQYF
CDR3nt: TGTGCCAGCAGTTCCAGCGGTCAAAGCACAGATACGCAGTATTTT

abundance: -
j_gene: TRBJ2-3
v_gene: TRBV20-1
d_gene: TRBD1
CDR3aa: CSASGGTGATDTQYF
CDR3nt: TGCAGTGCTAGTGGTGGGACAGGGGCCACAGATACGCAGTATTTT

abundance: many
j_gene: TRBJ2-1
v_gene: TRBV10-3
d_gene: -
CDR3aa: CAARMGDGGEQFF
CDR3nt: TGTGCCGCCCGGATGGGGGATGGGGGTGAGCAGTTCTTC

abundance: many
j_gene: TRBJ2-2
v_gene: TRBV30
d_gene: TRBD2
CDR3aa: CAWSTLGLADANTGELFF
CDR3nt: TGTGCCTGGAGTACCCTGGGACTAGCGGACGCGAACACCGGGGAGCTGTTTTTT

abundance: many
j_gene: TRBJ2-1
v_gene: TRBV3-1
d_gene: -
CDR3aa: CASSLTGSYNEQFF
CDR3nt: TGTGCCAGCAGCCTTACGGGGTCCTACAATGAGCAGTTCTTC

abundance: many
j_gene: TRBJ2-1
v_gene: TRBV12-3/TRBV12-4
d_gene: TRBD2
CDR3aa: CASSVVAGGNEQFF
CDR3nt: TGTGCCAGCAGTGTGGTAGCGGGAGGCAATGAGCAGTTCTTC

abundance: -
j_gene: TRBJ2-7
v_gene: TRBV19
d_gene: TRBD1
CDR3aa: CASSTKTGQSYEQYF
CDR3nt: TGTGCCAGTAGTACTAAGACAGGGCAATCCTACGAGCAGTACTTC

abundance: -
j_gene: TRBJ2-7
v_gene: TRBV20-1
d_gene: -
CDR3aa: CSARDGLVGYEQYF
CDR3nt: TGCAGTGCTAGAGACGGGCTAGTGGGCTACGAGCAGTACTTC

abundance: few
j_gene: TRBJ2-7
v_gene: TRBV9
d_gene: TRBD2
CDR3aa: CASRGGERDSYEQYF
CDR3nt: TGTGCCAGCAGGGGGGGGGAGCGGGACTCCTACGAGCAGTACTTC

abundance: few
j_gene: TRBJ1-4
v_gene: TRBV6-1
d_gene: TRBD1
CDR3aa: CASHFDRGEKLFF
CDR3nt: TGTGCCAGCCATTTTGACAGGGGTGAAAAACTGTTTTTT

abundance: few
j_gene: TRBJ2-7
v_gene: TRBV12-5
d_gene: TRBD2
CDR3aa: CASGPGTSGSNYEQYF
CDR3nt: TGTGCTAGTGGCCCCGGGACTAGCGGGAGTAACTACGAGCAGTACTTC

abundance: many
j_gene: TRBJ2-5
v_gene: TRBV11-3
d_gene: TRBD2
CDR3aa: CASSPPVGGEETQYF
CDR3nt: TGTGCCAGCAGCCCTCCCGTGGGGGGGGAAGAGACCCAGTACTTC

abundance: many
j_gene: TRBJ2-1
v_gene: TRBV11-2
d_gene: TRBD1
CDR3aa: CASSLVTGGSMDEQFF
CDR3nt: TGTGCCAGCAGCTTAGTTACAGGGGGTTCAATGGATGAGCAGTTCTTC

abundance: few
j_gene: TRBJ2-2
v_gene: TRBV30
d_gene: TRBD1
CDR3aa: CAWTDRDLDTGELSF
CDR3nt: TGTGCCTGGACCGACAGGGATTTGGACACCGGGGAGCTGTCTTTT

abundance: many
j_gene: TRBJ2-3
v_gene: TRBV28
d_gene: -
CDR3aa: CASRDEDTQYF
CDR3nt: TGTGCCAGCAGGGATGAGGATACGCAGTATTTT

abundance: -
j_gene: TRBJ2-7
v_gene: TRBV9
d_gene: TRBD2
CDR3aa: CASSSGLAGVVPYEQYF
CDR3nt: TGTGCCAGCAGCTCCGGACTAGCGGGAGTTGTCCCCTACGAGCAGTACTTC

abundance: many
j_gene: TRBJ1-1
v_gene: TRBV28
d_gene: TRBD1
CDR3aa: CASSLGWGTGAITEAFF
CDR3nt: TGTGCCAGCAGCTTGGGCTGGGGGACAGGGGCGATCACTGAAGCTTTCTTT

abundance: many
j_gene: TRBJ1-4
v_gene: TRBV13
d_gene: TRBD1
CDR3aa: CASSMGQTGEKLFF
CDR3nt: TGTGCCAGCAGCATGGGACAGACAGGGGAAAAACTGTTTTTT

abundance: few
j_gene: TRBJ2-2
v_gene: TRBV4-1
d_gene: -
CDR3aa: CASSPGAGDAGELFF
CDR3nt: TGCGCCAGCAGTCCCGGGGCAGGCGACGCCGGGGAGCTGTTTTTT